This T cell receptor (beta chain) was obtained from a study of blood T cell repertoires in COVID-19. Background on the study: Samples representing acute and convalescent COVID-19 were sourced from the United States, Italy and Spain.

Trimming took 6 bases from V and 4 from J; bases not matched to a gene: 6. This CDR3 spans 14 amino acids. Germline V lookup: CDR1 MRHNA, CDR2 SNTAGT. TCRdb's table, derived via immunoSEQ multiplex PCR, lists solely in-frame clones and lacks some. The sample yields about 76,000 clones, 65% to 90% seen once. This receptor was taken from a human donor in a cohort sampled during active COVID-19. The sample consisted of peripheral blood. This chain links TRBV6-4 with TRBJ2-3, with 8 bases aligning to TRBD2. CDR3 in DNA: TGTGCCAGCAGGAAGAGCGGGAGATCAGATACGCAGTATTTT. Encoded protein: CASRKSGRSDTQYF.